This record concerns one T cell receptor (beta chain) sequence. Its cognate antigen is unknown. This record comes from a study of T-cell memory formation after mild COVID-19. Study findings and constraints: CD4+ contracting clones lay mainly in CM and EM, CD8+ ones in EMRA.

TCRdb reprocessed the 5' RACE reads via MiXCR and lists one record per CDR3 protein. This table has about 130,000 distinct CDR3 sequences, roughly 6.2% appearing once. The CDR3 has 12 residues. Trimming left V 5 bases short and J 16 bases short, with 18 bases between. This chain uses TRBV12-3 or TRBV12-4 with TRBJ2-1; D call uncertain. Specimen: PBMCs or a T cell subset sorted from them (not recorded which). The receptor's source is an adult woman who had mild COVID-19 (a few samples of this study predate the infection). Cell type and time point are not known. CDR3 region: CASSLGSNERFF. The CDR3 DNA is TGTGCCAGCAGTCTCGGGTCCAATGAGCGTTTCTTC.